Given below is one TCR beta chain in context. This clonotype was seen repeatedly, ten times or more. Its antigen remains undetermined. No much larger clone exists at a distance of one base, and base qualities are not known. TCR beta CDR3 regions were amplified from RNA transcripts. A first-round RT-PCR of the TCR CDR3 used the HTBI primer set with the Qiagen OneStep RT-PCR kit. The libraries were constructed in a second round of multiplex PCR and then size-selected and purified. Sequencing of the libraries was done on an Illumina HiSeq2000 using paired-end 100 bp reads. The study's processing was this. SOAPnuke was used to process the raw data, with reads discarded if the reads contained adapters or uncalled bases, had a mean Phred below 15, or lacked an exact constant-primer or identifier match. COPE v1.2.5 was used to merge the high-quality paired reads, and each unique nucleotide sequence was defined as a clonotype. Clonotypes were aligned to IMGT TRBV, TRBD and TRBJ reference segments using MiTCR v1.1. The analysis was restricted to V-J combinations with a frequency above 0.0001, which together covered over 99% of the repertoires. A TCS score was defined as the ratio between F50 (clonal expansion) and ExV (chaos), using BLOSUM62-based TCRdist between CDR3 peptides within each V-J. Welch's t-statistics and random forest reduced roughly 540 V-J features to around 14, which were used in a naive Bayes classifier (R e1071). Clones were called with MiXCR by TCRdb after fastp trimmed the public reads at Q25, and only in-frame beta chains were retained. Under each unique CDR3 protein, matching rows form one entry showing the most common genes and DNA. What appears here as the V and J calls and clone size reflects TCRdb's work, not the paper's. This sample comprises more than 550,000 distinct CDR3 sequences, about 19% of them detected only once. The ten biggest clones cover over 15% of the sample.

The germline V gene sets CDR1 to MNHNS and CDR2 to SASEGT. The CDR3, from cysteine to phenylalanine, totals 13 residues. Only the CDR3 DNA is retained, 39 bases long and in frame from the first base. V and J lose 6 bases and 5 bases, and a span of 13 bases separates them. Hyperthyroidism patients were newly diagnosed, with disease duration under 2 months, and aged 18 to 65 years. Patients with uncontrolled infections, other autoimmune diseases, pregnancy or lactation were excluded. Diagnoses were established on the basis of clinical symptoms, serum thyroxine and TRAb, thyroid ultrasound, and orbital computed tomography. Blood from progressor patients was drawn when they were first diagnosed with hyperthyroidism, before any ophthalmopathy symptoms appeared. Ficoll-Paque density gradient centrifugation was used to isolate PBMCs from 10 ml of fresh peripheral blood. Progressor patients were defined as those initially diagnosed with Graves' hyperthyroidism in whom ophthalmopathy developed during follow-up. Total RNA was extracted with Trizol reagent, and quality was checked on an Agilent 2100 Bioanalyzer.

The data were obtained in a study of T cells in Graves' hyperthyroidism and ophthalmopathy (dated by TCRdb to the late 2010s). A note on the overall study: Peripheral blood samples were taken at initial diagnosis, before any treatment was given. To identify distinguishing TCR V-J signatures, a discovery cohort of 100 patients was used, comprising 40 to 45 with Graves' ophthalmopathy and around 60 with stable Graves' hyperthyroidism. The paper describes TCR Vbeta CDR3 sequencing of 135 peripheral blood samples, made up of 43 ophthalmopathy patients, over 70 hyperthyroidism patients and roughly 17 progressor patients. The 95 to 100 discovery patients were randomly divided into training and test sets at a 7:3 ratio. Prospective prediction of ophthalmopathy was tested in an independent validation cohort consisting of fewer than 20 hyperthyroidism patients and around 17 patients who later progressed to ophthalmopathy. In about 6 Graves' hyperthyroidism patients, the study also compared T-cell repertoires from thyroid tissue with T-cell repertoires from blood. Once sampling was done, hyperthyroidism patients were given methimazole at a starting dose of 30 mg daily, whereas ophthalmopathy patients were given high-dose intravenous methylprednisolone.

Results and caveats for the whole study, not just this receptor: Most expanded thyroid clonotypes (frequency above 0.001) were also detected in blood, suggesting blood repertoires may reflect thyroid immune responses. During validation, the model predicted progression to ophthalmopathy a median of about 6.3 months ahead of onset, with almost 71% sensitivity and around 73% specificity. In cross-validation, a model built on a 13 V-J signature told ophthalmopathy apart from stable hyperthyroidism with 85% to 90% sensitivity and about 81% specificity, and in testing the same model reached 80%/75%. No statistical method was used to fix the sample size in advance, and group allocation was not hidden from the investigators.

This sequence originates from a woman aged 45-59 years with Graves' hyperthyroidism that later progressed to Graves' ophthalmopathy. This chain is built from TRBV6-1 and TRBJ1-1, with a tentative D gene TRBD1 over 5 matching bases. The sequenced sample was blood. The nucleotide sequence reads TGTGCCAGCAGCGACAGACACGCTACTGAAGCTTTCTTT. Translated, this is CASSDRHATEAFF.